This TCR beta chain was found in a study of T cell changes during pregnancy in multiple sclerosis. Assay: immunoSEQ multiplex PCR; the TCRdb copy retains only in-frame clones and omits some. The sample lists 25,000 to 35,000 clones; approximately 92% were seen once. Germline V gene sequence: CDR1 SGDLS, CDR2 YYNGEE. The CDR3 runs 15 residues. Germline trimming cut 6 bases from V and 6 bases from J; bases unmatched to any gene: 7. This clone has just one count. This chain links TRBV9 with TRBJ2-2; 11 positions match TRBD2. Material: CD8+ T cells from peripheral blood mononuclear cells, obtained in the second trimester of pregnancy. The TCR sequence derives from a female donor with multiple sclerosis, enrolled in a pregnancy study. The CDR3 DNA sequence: TGTGCCAGCAACCCAACTAGCGGGGGTTCCGGGGAGCTGTTTTTT. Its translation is CASNPTSGGSGELFF.